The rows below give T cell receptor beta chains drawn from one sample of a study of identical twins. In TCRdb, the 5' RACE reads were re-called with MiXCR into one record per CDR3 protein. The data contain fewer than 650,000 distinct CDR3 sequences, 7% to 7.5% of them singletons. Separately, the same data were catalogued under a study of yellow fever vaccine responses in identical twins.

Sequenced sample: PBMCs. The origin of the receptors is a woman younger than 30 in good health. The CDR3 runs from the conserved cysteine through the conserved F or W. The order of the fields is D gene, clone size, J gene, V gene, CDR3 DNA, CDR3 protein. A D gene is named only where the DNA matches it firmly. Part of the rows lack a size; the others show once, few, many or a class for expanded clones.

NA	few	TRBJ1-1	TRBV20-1	TGCAGTGCTAGAGTACATGGCCAGATGAACACTGAAGCTTTCTTT	CSARVHGQMNTEAFF
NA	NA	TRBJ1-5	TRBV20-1	TGCAGTGCCCGAGGGGGGTTCCGCGGGAGCAATCAGCCCCAGCATTTT	CSARGGFRGSNQPQHF
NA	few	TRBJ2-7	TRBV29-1	TGCAGCGTTGAAGGAAAACAAGGGCAGTACTTC	CSVEGKQGQYF
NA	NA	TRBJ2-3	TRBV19	TGTGCCAGTAACGACAGGTTGGCAGATACGCAGTATTTT	CASNDRLADTQYF
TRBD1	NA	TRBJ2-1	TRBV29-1	TGCAGCGTTGTCCGGGACAGGGTAAATGAGCAGTTCTTC	CSVVRDRVNEQFF
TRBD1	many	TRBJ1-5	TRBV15	TGTGCCACCAGCAGATTGGGTGGACAGGGCTCAACTCAGCCCCAGCATTTT	CATSRLGGQGSTQPQHF
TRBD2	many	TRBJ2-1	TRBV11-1	TGTGCCAGCATCCCCCTGGCGGGAGCGTTCAATGAGCAGTTCTTC	CASIPLAGAFNEQFF
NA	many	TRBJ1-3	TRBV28	TGTGCCAGCAGTTGGGCAGTCTCTGGAAACACCATATATTTT	CASSWAVSGNTIYF
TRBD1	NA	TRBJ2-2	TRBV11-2	TGTGCCAGCTCGGGACAGGGGGATTCCGGGGAGCTGTTTTTT	CASSGQGDSGELFF
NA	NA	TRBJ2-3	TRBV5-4	TGTGCCAGCAAGGGCCGTGGAGCGGTCGTGCCAGATACGCAGTATTTT	CASKGRGAVVPDTQYF
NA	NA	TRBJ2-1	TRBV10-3	TGTGCCATCAGTGTCTCCCCCCCGTCACAGCTGCCCAATGAGCAGTTCTTC	CAISVSPPSQLPNEQFF
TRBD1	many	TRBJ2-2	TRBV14	TGTGCCAGCAGCCAAAACAGGGGCCGGGAGCTGTTTTTT	CASSQNRGRELFF
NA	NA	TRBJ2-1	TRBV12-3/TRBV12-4	TGTGCCAGCAGTTCCCAGGGGAAGAGCTCCTACAATGAGCAGTTCTTC	CASSSQGKSSYNEQFF
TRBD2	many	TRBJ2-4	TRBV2	TGTGCCAGCAGTGAGGGAGGGAATAACATTCAGTACTTC	CASSEGGNNIQYF
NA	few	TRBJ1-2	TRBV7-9	TGTGCCAGCAGCTCCAATGGCTACACCTTC	CASSSNGYTF
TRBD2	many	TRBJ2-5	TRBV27	TGTGCCAGCAGTTTAGCGGGAGGGCCGGGGGAGACCCAGTACTTC	CASSLAGGPGETQYF
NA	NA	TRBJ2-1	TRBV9	TGTGCCAGCAGCCCCCGGCCGGGAAGTGGCTACAATGAGCAGTTCTTC	CASSPRPGSGYNEQFF
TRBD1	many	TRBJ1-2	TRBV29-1	TGCAGCGCCCAAAAACAGGGGAGCCTTAACTATGGCTACACCTTC	CSAQKQGSLNYGYTF
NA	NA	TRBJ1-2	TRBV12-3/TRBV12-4	TGTGCCAGCAGTTTACGGCGGGCTCCCTTTCGTGGCTACACCTTC	CASSLRRAPFRGYTF
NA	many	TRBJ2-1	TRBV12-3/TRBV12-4	TGTGCCAGCAGTCCGGGGCCACCGCTTGAGCAGTTCTTC	CASSPGPPLEQFF
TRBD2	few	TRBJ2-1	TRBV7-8	TGTGCCAGCAGCTTAGATGTCCTAGCGGGAGAGCAGTTCTTC	CASSLDVLAGEQFF
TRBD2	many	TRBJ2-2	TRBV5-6	TGTGCCAGCAGCTCGACTAGCGGGAGATTGACCGGGGAGCTGTTTTTT	CASSSTSGRLTGELFF
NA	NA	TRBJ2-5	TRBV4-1	TGCGCCAGCAGCCCCCCTGCAGGAGAGACCCAGTACTTC	CASSPPAGETQYF
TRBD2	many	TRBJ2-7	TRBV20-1	TGCAGTGCTTTACTAGCGGGCCCCTACGAGCAGTACTTC	CSALLAGPYEQYF
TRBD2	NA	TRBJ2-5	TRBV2	TGTGCCAGCAGGGTGGGACTAGCGGAGAAAGAGACCCAGTACTTC	CASRVGLAEKETQYF
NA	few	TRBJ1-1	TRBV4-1	TGCGCCAGCAGCCCCCCGGCTCCTATCCGGAACACTGAAGCTTTCTTT	CASSPPAPIRNTEAFF
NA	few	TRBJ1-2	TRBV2	TGTGCCAGCATTGACTATGGCTACACCTTC	CASIDYGYTF
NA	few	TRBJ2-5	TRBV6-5	TGTGCCAGCAGTTACACGCCCGGGGGATCCCAAGAGACCCAGTACTTC	CASSYTPGGSQETQYF
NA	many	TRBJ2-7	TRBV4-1	TGCGCCAGCAGCCAAGCCAGTAGCGGAAGCTCCTACGAGCAGTACTTC	CASSQASSGSSYEQYF
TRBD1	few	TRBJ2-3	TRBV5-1	TGCGCCAGCAGAATTCAAGGGACAGGCACAGATACGCAGTATTTT	CASRIQGTGTDTQYF
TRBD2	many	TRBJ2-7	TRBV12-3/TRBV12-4	TGTGCCAGCAGTCCATCAGCGGGGGAGCAGTACTTC	CASSPSAGEQYF
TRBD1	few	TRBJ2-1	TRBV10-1	TGCGCCAGCAAACCCGGGACAGGGGCCTACAATGAGCAGTTCTTC	CASKPGTGAYNEQFF
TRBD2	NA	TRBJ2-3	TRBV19	TGTGCCAGTAGTACCCCGGGACTAGGCACAGATACGCAGTATTTT	CASSTPGLGTDTQYF
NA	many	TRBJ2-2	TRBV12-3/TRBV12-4	TGTGCCAGCAGTACTAATCAGGGTCCCGGGGAGCTGTTTTTT	CASSTNQGPGELFF
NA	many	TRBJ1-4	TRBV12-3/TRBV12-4	TGTGCCAGCAGTTTTCAGGGAACATATGCAACTAATGAAAAACTGTTTTTT	CASSFQGTYATNEKLFF
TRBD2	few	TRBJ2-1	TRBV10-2	TGCGCCAGCAGTGGGAGGGCCCATGGACTAGCGGGGGGGACCTACAATGAGCAGTTCTTC	CASSGRAHGLAGGTYNEQFF
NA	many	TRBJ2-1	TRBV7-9	TGTGCCAGCAGCTTGGGGGACTTCTACAATGAGCAGTTCTTC	CASSLGDFYNEQFF
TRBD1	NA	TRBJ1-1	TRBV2	TGTGCCTCAAGAACAGGGGCGAACACTGAAGCTTTCTTT	CASRTGANTEAFF
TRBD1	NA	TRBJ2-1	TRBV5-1	TGCGCCAGCAGCTGGGGGGACAGGGGGCTTTCAGAGCAGTTCTTC	CASSWGDRGLSEQFF
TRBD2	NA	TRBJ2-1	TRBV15	TGTGCCACCAGCAGAGCTAGCGGAGATTACAATGAGCAGTTCTTC	CATSRASGDYNEQFF
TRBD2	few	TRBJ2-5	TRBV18	TGTGCCAGCTCACCTGCCGGACTAGCGGTCCAAGAGACCCAGTACTTC	CASSPAGLAVQETQYF
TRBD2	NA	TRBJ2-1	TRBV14	TGTGCCAGCAGCCAAGATCACCTCTCAGATGCTAGCGGGGGGACAAGGAGCTCCTACAATGAGCAGTTCTTC	CASSQDHLSDASGGTRSSYNEQFF
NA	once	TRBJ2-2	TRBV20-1	TGCTGTGCTAGGGCCCACGCCTCAGGGTCGACCGGGGAGCTGTTTTTT	CCARAHASGSTGELFF
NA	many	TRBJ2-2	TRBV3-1	TGTGCCAGCAGCCACGCAGGGATGAACACCGGGGAGCTGTTTTTT	CASSHAGMNTGELFF
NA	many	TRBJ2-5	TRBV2	TGTGCCAGCAGTGAAGGGTGGGAGACCCAGTACTTC	CASSEGWETQYF
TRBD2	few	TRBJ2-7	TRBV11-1	TGTGCCAGCAGCTCACCCGCCAGCGGGAGTTATAGGTCCTACGAGCAGTACTTC	CASSSPASGSYRSYEQYF
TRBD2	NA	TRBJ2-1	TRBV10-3	TGTGCCATCAGTGAAGCGGGAGCGTCCTACAATGAGCAGTTCTTC	CAISEAGASYNEQFF
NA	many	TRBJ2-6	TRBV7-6	TGTGCCAGCAGCTCCGTCCTTTTCGGGGCCAACGTCCTGACTTTC	CASSSVLFGANVLTF
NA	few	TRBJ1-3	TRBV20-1	TGCAGTGCTAGAGGACAGACAAACACCATATATTTT	CSARGQTNTIYF
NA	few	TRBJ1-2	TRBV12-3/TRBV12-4	TGTGCCAGCACCCGACTTTACTTTCCCCTTTATCCTAGTGGCTACACCTTC	CASTRLYFPLYPSGYTF
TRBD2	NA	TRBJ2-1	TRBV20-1	TGCAGTGCCGATCAGGGCCTAGCGGAAAACTCCTACAATGAGCAGTTCTTC	CSADQGLAENSYNEQFF
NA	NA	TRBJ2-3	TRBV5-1	TGCGCCAGCAGCTGGGACACATTCACAGATACGCAGTATTTT	CASSWDTFTDTQYF
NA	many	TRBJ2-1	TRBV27	TGTGCCAGCAGTTCCTTCATGGCGGCTGAGCAGTTCTTC	CASSSFMAAEQFF